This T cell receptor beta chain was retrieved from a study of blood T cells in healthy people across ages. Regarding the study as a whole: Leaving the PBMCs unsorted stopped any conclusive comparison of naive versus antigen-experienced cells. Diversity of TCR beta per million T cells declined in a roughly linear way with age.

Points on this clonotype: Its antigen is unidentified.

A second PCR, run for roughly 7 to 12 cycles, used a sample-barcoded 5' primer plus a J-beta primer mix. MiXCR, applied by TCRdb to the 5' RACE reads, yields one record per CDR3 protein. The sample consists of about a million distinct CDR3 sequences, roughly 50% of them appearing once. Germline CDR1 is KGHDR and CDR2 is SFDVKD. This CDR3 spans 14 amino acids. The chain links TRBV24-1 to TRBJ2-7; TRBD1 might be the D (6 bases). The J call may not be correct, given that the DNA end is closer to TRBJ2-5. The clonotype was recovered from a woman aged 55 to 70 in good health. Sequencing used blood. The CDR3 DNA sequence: TGTGCCACCAGTGGTACAGGGCTCGGGGAGACCCAGTACTTC. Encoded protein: CATSGTGLGETQYF.